The sequence of this T cell receptor (beta chain) was determined in a study of patients and donors after allogeneic stem cell transplantation. This clonotype was picked up many times. Germline V lookup: CDR1 SGHDT, CDR2 YYEEEE. This CDR3 has 15 residues. V lost 4 bases to trimming and J lost 2 bases; unmatched junction nucleotides: 4. MiXCR was run by TCRdb on the RT-PCR reads, yielding one entry per CDR3 protein. The sample holds roughly 960,000 distinct CDR3 sequences, more than 15% seen once. The chain links TRBV5-6 to TRBJ2-1; 9 nucleotides match TRBD2. The sequence came from a human donor who was either an allogeneic HSCT recipient or a stem cell or donor lymphocyte infusion donor (not recorded which). It is not recorded whose cells these are; they may come from a transplant donor. Sequenced material: blood, either unsorted or a sorted T cell fraction (not recorded which). CDR3 DNA: TGTGCCAGCAGCGCTAGCGGGGCGACCTACAATGAGCAGTTCTTC. This sequence encodes CASSASGATYNEQFF.